This T cell receptor beta chain was sequenced for a study of human T cells and chemical hapten exposure. V dropped 0 bases and J dropped 8 bases, with 20 bases sitting between them. The CDR3 contains 17 residues. Germline V CDR1 and CDR2: MNHEY, SVGEGT. Time point noted: patch test 2, 6 weeks after DPC sensitization. Regarding treatment: therapeutic diphenylcyclopropenone sensitization with weekly scalp DPC. Alopecia patients deemed DPC-suitable, aged 18 to 70, excluding pregnancy. Unfractionated whole blood was the source of the extracted total RNA. MiXCR, run by TCRdb on the RACE reads, gives a single entry per CDR3 protein. The table has around 67,000 distinct CDR3 sequences, 8.5% seen once.

This chain uses TRBV6-2 or TRBV6-3 with TRBJ2-1, with TRBD2 as a possible D gene (5 bases). The sequences come from whole blood, collected in connection with sensitization to the hapten diphenylcyclopropenone (DPC). The origin of this receptor is a woman between 50 and 59 years old with alopecia areata. Some clones in this sample may be carry-over from other donors' samples. CDR3 amino acids: CASSYSISSLRSDEQFF. As DNA, the CDR3 is TGTGCCAGCAGTTACTCGATTTCTAGCCTACGTTCCGATGAGCAGTTCTTC.